The clone carrying this T cell receptor beta chain was detected only a few times. Its antigen is not known. The data belong to a study of blood T cells in healthy people across ages. Study results and caveats: Percentage of naive T cells showed a strong correlation with TCR beta diversity.

Isolation recovered at least 7 million PBMCs from every sample. For the second PCR, which ran for about 7 to 11 cycles, a sample-barcoded 5' primer and a J-beta primer mix were used. TCRdb itself ran the 5' RACE reads through MiXCR, one entry per CDR3 protein. The table shows 1 million or so distinct CDR3 sequences, with under 30% occurring only once. V shed 5 bases and J shed 2 bases, with 16 bases lying between them. This CDR3 contains 16 residues. Per the germline V gene, CDR1 is SEHNR and CDR2 is FQNEAQ (reference sequence). This sample was shared with a second study, whose subject was T cells of mothers and their children. That investigation notes: An overlap that was slightly higher, though non-significant, was seen in related mother-child pairs versus unrelated pairs. The search for persistent microchimeric T cell clones detected none.

Sequences were obtained from blood. The receptor comes from a girl aged 2-10 years in good health. This sequence joins TRBV7-9 and TRBJ2-1, with a tentative D call TRBD1 (6 bases). DNA for the CDR3: TGTGCCAGCAGCCTCCATGAGACAGGCCCCTACAATGAGCAGTTCTTC. This encodes CASSLHETGPYNEQFF.